Below are 9 T cell receptor beta chains sequenced from a single sample in a study of T cells in localized non-small cell lung cancer. Generated by immunoSEQ multiplex PCR, the TCRdb table keeps only in-frame clones and is missing some. The repertoire consists of approximately 1,200 clones, with about 33% occurring once and the leading ten covering roughly 12%. The sample consisted of normal lung tissue next to the tumor, taken before any cancer treatment. All receptors derive from a male donor aged 60 or older with stage I squamous cell lung carcinoma.

There are a few counts of this clone. The chain links TRBV6-8 to TRBJ1-6; no definite D call. CDR3 length equals 13 residues. Between the trimmed V and J ends, which lost 6 bases and 11 bases, there was a span of 14 bases. Germline V gene lookup returns CDR1 MNHGY and CDR2 SAAAGT. CDR3 bases: TGTGCCAGCAGCCTATTGCCGTTGACACCCCTCCACTTT. Encoded protein: CASSLLPLTPLHF.

This clone was seen a handful of times. The V call is TRBV30, the J call TRBJ1-5, with no clear D. V lost 2 bases to trimming and J lost 3 bases, with 11 bases between them. The CDR3 runs to 14 residues. The germline V gene encodes CDR1 GTSNPN and CDR2 SVGIG (reference sequence). The CDR3 region is CAWSLNSLNQPQHF. The CDR3 DNA follows: TGTGCCTGGAGTCTCAACAGCCTCAATCAGCCCCAGCATTTT.

This clone was detected a few times. V is TRBV6-8 and J is TRBJ1-1; D call uncertain. Trimming left V 6 bases short and J 0 bases short, with 8 bases between. CDR3 length equals 13 residues. CDR1 is MNHGY and CDR2 is SAAAGT in the germline V gene. CDR3 in DNA: TGTGCCAGCAGGCCCAGTATGAACACTGAAGCTTTCTTT. Protein sequence: CASRPSMNTEAFF.

The chain has TRBV28 and TRBJ2-2, with D perhaps matching TRBD2 (6 bases). The V and J ends lost 4 bases and 3 bases respectively, with 9 bases between them. Germline V gene data show CDR1 as MDHEN and CDR2 as SYDVKM. This CDR3 region has 14 residues. Here the CDR3 DNA reads TGTGCCAGCAGTTCGTCGGGGGACACCGGGGAGCTGTTTTTT. This encodes CASSSSGDTGELFF.

J is TRBJ1-1 and V is TRBV6-8; tentative D call: TRBD1 (6 bases). There are 17 residues in the CDR3. Deletions cut 5 bases from V and 3 bases from J, with 22 bases between. Germline loops: CDR1 MNHGY, CDR2 SAAAGT. CDR3 region: CASSGRGRGTQDTEAFF. CDR3 in DNA: TGTGCCAGCAGTGGCAGGGGCCGCGGGACTCAGGACACTGAAGCTTTCTTT.

The chain employs TRBV12-5 and TRBJ1-2, with D hard to call. CDR3 length: 15 amino acids. Trimming stripped 3 bases from V and 0 bases from J, with 11 bases between. Per the germline V gene, CDR1 is LGHNT and CDR2 is FRNRAP. CDR3 coding DNA: TGTGCTAGTGGTTTCGGGGAAAGGCCTAACTATGGCTACACCTTC. This sequence encodes CASGFGERPNYGYTF.

V and J are TRBV29-1 and TRBJ1-2, with TRBD1 matching over 8 bases. The germline gives CDR1 SQVTM, CDR2 ANQGSEA. With 3 bases clipped from V and 4 bases from J, the junction kept 7 bases outside the gene matches. This CDR3 has 14 amino acids. CDR3 protein: CSVEPDRETYGYTF. CDR3 coding DNA: TGCAGCGTTGAGCCGGACAGGGAGACCTATGGCTACACCTTC.

The chain has TRBV28 and TRBJ1-5; the D is unclear. Trimming stripped 6 bases from V and 5 bases from J, with 8 bases between. The CDR3 sequence is 12 residues long. Germline V gene data show CDR1 as MDHEN and CDR2 as SYDVKM. The CDR3 is CASRGYHQPQHF. CDR3 bases: TGTGCCAGCAGGGGGTATCATCAGCCCCAGCATTTT.

CDR3 bases: TGTGCCAGCAGTGCCCTAGGGACAGGGGGAGAGACCCAGCATTTT. Its translation: CASSALGTGGETQHF. The chain carries TRBV6-8 and TRBJ1-5; 11 bases line up with TRBD1. This CDR3 spans 15 amino acids. Unmatched junction bases numbered 11, after V lost 5 bases and J lost 11 bases. Germline CDR1 reads MNHGY; CDR2 reads SAAAGT.